Listed here are 21 T cell receptor beta chains from one sample, sequenced in a study of blood T cell repertoires in COVID-19. Libraries were prepared by immunoSEQ multiplex PCR; TCRdb keeps only in-frame clonotypes and omits some of them. Here the sample spans around 300,000 clones, about nine tenths being singletons. The sample was peripheral blood. The receptor set was obtained from a woman in her 30s with active or convalescent COVID-19.

The chain is built from TRBV6-6 and TRBJ1-5, with 11 bases matching TRBD1. The CDR3 runs 14 residues. Unmatched junction bases numbered 5, after V lost 6 bases and J lost 7 bases. Germline assignment: CDR1 MNHNY and CDR2 SVGAGI (reference sequence). CDR3 sequence (DNA): TGTGCCAGCAGACGGACAGGGGGCGGGCAGCCCCAGCATTTT. It codes for CASRRTGGGQPQHF.

This clone was counted once. The chain carries TRBV7-8 and TRBJ1-2; the D gene is possibly TRBD1 (5 bases). This CDR3 comprises 14 residues. From germline, CDR1 is SGHVS and CDR2 FQNEAQ. V lost 1 base and J lost 8, with 14 bases in between. In DNA form, the CDR3 reads TGTGCCAGCAGCTTAGGTCTCCAGGGTAAAGGCTACACCTTC. This encodes CASSLGLQGKGYTF.

The V call is TRBV5-4, the J call TRBJ2-7; TRBD2 aligns across 9 bases. The CDR3 loop spans 16 amino acids. Losses at the gene ends were 0 bases for V and 5 bases for J; bases not matched to a gene: 9. Per germline, CDR1 SGHNT and CDR2 YYREEE (reference sequence). The CDR3 spells CASSLGAGGQFNEQYF. The CDR3 coding sequence is TGTGCCAGCAGCTTGGGAGCGGGGGGCCAATTTAACGAGCAGTACTTC.

The V and J genes are TRBV3-1 (or the pseudogene TRBV3-2) and TRBJ1-1, with TRBD1 identical over 8 bases. V lost 8 bases to trimming and J lost 6 bases; unmatched junction nucleotides: 8. The V gene's germline CDR1 is LGHDT and CDR2 YNNKEL (reference sequence). The CDR3 spans 13 residues. The CDR3 region is CASGRQGAAEAFF. CDR3 DNA: TGTGCCAGCGGAAGGCAGGGGGCCGCTGAAGCTTTCTTT.

The genes are TRBV27 and TRBJ2-1; 7 bases are a match to TRBD2. CDR1 is MNHEY and CDR2 is SMNVEV in the germline V gene (reference sequence). This CDR3 is 15 amino acids long. J lost 7 bases, V lost 4 bases, and 10 bases had no gene match. CDR3 sequence (DNA): TGTGCCAGCAGTTCGCCGGGACTAACCGGGAATGAGCAGTTCTTC. This gives the protein CASSSPGLTGNEQFF.

The chain couples TRBV15 to TRBJ1-2; the D is unclear. Germline CDR1 and CDR2: LNHNV and YYDKDF (reference sequence). Trimming pared 3 bases from V and 4 bases from J, leaving 12 bases between. The CDR3 loop spans 14 amino acids. CDR3: CATSSKKRFYGYTF. For the CDR3, the DNA is TGTGCCACCAGCAGTAAAAAGAGATTCTATGGCTACACCTTC.

The chain has TRBV5-4 and TRBJ2-3; 12 bases line up with TRBD2. The CDR3 totals 16 residues. The V segment lost 0 bases and the J segment 9 bases; nucleotides outside the gene matches: 8. Germline loops: CDR1 SGHNT, CDR2 YYREEE (reference sequence). The CDR3 spells CASSLGLAGVGGTQYF. The CDR3 DNA sequence: TGTGCCAGCAGCTTGGGACTAGCGGGGGTAGGGGGGACGCAGTATTTT. Looking up the rest from reference TRBV5-4 and TRBJ2-3 gives the full variable domain: ETGVTQSPTHLIKTRGQQVTLRCSSQSGHNTVSWYQQALGQGPQFIFQYYREEENGRGNFPPRFSGLQFPNYSSELNVNALELDDSALYLCASSLGLAGVGGTQYFGPGTRLTVL.

The chain recombines TRBV7-6 with TRBJ2-7; perhaps TRBD2 as D (7 bases). CDR3 length: 15 amino acids. Germline V gene data show CDR1 as SGHVS and CDR2 as FNYEAQ. V was cut by 5 bases and J by 2 bases, with 16 bases left in between. The CDR3 is CASSLGEGGTYEQYF. CDR3 bases: TGTGCCAGCAGCCTGGGGGAGGGGGGGACCTACGAGCAGTACTTC.

This clone was seen only once. This chain connects TRBV18 to TRBJ2-2, with 12 bases fitting TRBD2. Germline CDR1 reads KGHSH; CDR2 reads LQKENI. V trimming: 1 base; J trimming: 0 bases; junction bases outside the gene matches: 3. The CDR3 totals 18 residues. CDR3 bases: TGTGCCAGCTCACCACGACTAGCGGGGGAGACGAACACCGGGGAGCTGTTTTTT. Amino acids: CASSPRLAGETNTGELFF.

This clone has just a few counts. This chain connects TRBV14 to TRBJ1-1; weak D call: TRBD1 (5 bases). Germline values: CDR1 SGHDN, CDR2 FVKESK. The CDR3 is made up of 16 amino acids. Trimming took off 4 bases at V and 6 bases at J, with 21 bases between the two ends. CDR3 sequence: CASSRFGTGDGSEAFF. DNA of the CDR3: TGTGCCAGCAGCCGATTCGGAACAGGCGATGGGTCTGAAGCTTTCTTT. The variable domain in full, completed from reference TRBV14 and TRBJ1-1, reads EAGVTQFPSHSVIEKGQTVTLRCDPISGHDNLYWYRRVMGKEIKFLLHFVKESKQDESGMPNNRFLAERTGGTYSTLKVQPAELEDSGVYFCASSRFGTGDGSEAFFGQGTRLTVV.

The J gene is TRBJ1-2, the V gene TRBV28, with 12 bases identical to TRBD1. V was clipped by 8 bases and J by 8 bases; unmatched bases: 12. Germline V lookup: CDR1 MDHEN, CDR2 SYDVKM. The CDR3 extends over 15 amino acids. The CDR3 here is CASAVPGQGARGYTF. Written as DNA, the CDR3 is TGTGCCAGCGCCGTCCCGGGACAGGGGGCGCGGGGCTACACCTTC.

V gene TRBV5-1 combines with J gene TRBJ2-5; D is uncertain. The ends were cut back, 0 bases at V and 5 bases at J, with 5 bases in the middle. The CDR3 sequence is 12 residues long. From germline, CDR1 is SGHRS and CDR2 YFSETQ. The chain's CDR3 is CASSLVRETQYF. The CDR3 nucleotides read TGCGCCAGCAGCTTGGTCCGGGAGACCCAGTACTTC. The full variable domain, completed using reference TRBV5-1 and TRBJ2-5, is KAGVTQTPRYLIKTRGQQVTLSCSPISGHRSVSWYQQTPGQGLQFLFEYFSETQRNKGNFPGRFSGRQFSNSRSEMNVSTLELGDSALYLCASSLVRETQYFGPGTRLLVL.

The count of this clone is one. The chain employs TRBV6-7 and TRBJ1-5; D gene uncertain. TRBV6-7 is reported as an ORF; its role is uncertain. The CDR3 runs to 13 residues. The V end lost 0 bases, the J end lost 7 bases, and 7 bases lay between the germline ends. The CDR3 here is CASSYSTVQPQHF. The CDR3, as DNA: TGTGCCAGCAGTTACTCGACTGTGCAGCCCCAGCATTTT.

J is TRBJ2-5 and V is TRBV10-3; D uncertain. Looked up from germline, CDR1 is ENHRY and CDR2 is SYGVKD. Between the trimmed V and J ends, which lost 4 bases and 2 bases, there was a span of 8 bases. The CDR3 has 13 residues. CDR3 residues: CAISATSQETQYF. Written as DNA, the CDR3 is TGTGCCATCAGTGCGACATCACAAGAGACCCAGTACTTC.

The V call is TRBV30, the J call TRBJ2-4; 8 nucleotides align to TRBD1. V lost 5 bases to trimming and J lost 10 bases; unmatched junction nucleotides: 10. This CDR3 is built from 13 residues. Germline V lookup: CDR1 GTSNPN, CDR2 SVGIG (reference sequence). The CDR3 nucleotides read TGTGCCTGGGATAGACAGGGGCAGAGGATTCAGTACTTC. Residues: CAWDRQGQRIQYF.

The chain uses TRBV3-1 (or the pseudogene TRBV3-2) and TRBJ2-7; 7 nucleotides line up with TRBD2. CDR1 and CDR2 from the germline V gene are LGHDT and YNNKEL (reference sequence). This CDR3 spans 14 amino acids. Trimming took 4 bases from V and 5 from J; bases not matched to a gene: 8. The CDR3 loop reads CASSLGAGGDEQYF. The CDR3, as DNA: TGTGCCAGCAGCCTCGGTGCTGGGGGGGACGAGCAGTACTTC.

This clone was seen only once. The rearrangement uses TRBV19 and TRBJ2-1; the D gene is possibly TRBD1 (5 bases). CDR3 length equals 13 residues. V lost 5 bases, J lost 12 bases, and 17 bases lay in between. CDR1 and CDR2 (germline): LNHDA, SQIVND (reference sequence). The CDR3 bases are TGTGCCAGTAGTCTTTCCCGGACAACGTCGCAGTTCTTC. Amino acid sequence: CASSLSRTTSQFF.

The rearrangement links TRBV11-3 to TRBJ2-3; D gene uncertain. CDR1 and CDR2 (germline): SGHNT, YENEEA. The CDR3 length is 14 residues. V was trimmed by 3 bases and J by 0 bases, leaving 7 bases between them. CDR3 DNA sequence: TGTGCCAGCAGCTTTTCCGGGAGCACAGATACGCAGTATTTT. This codes for CASSFSGSTDTQYF.

This chain joins TRBV27 and TRBJ2-3; a possible D gene is TRBD2 (7 bases). Germline V gene data show CDR1 as MNHEY and CDR2 as SMNVEV (reference sequence). V was cut by 6 bases and J by 2 bases, with 21 bases left in between. The CDR3 spans 17 residues. The CDR3 spells CASSPTLGGGLTDTQYF. DNA of the CDR3: TGTGCCAGCAGCCCCACATTGGGCGGGGGCCTCACAGATACGCAGTATTTT.

The V and J genes are TRBV5-5 and TRBJ1-2; D is possibly TRBD1 (6 bases). The V gene lost 3 bases and the J gene lost 2 bases, with 14 bases spanning the gap. The CDR3 is 15 amino acids. Germline V lookup: CDR1 SGHKS, CDR2 YYEKEE (reference sequence). The CDR3 coding sequence is TGTGCCAGCAGCTGGGAAAGGGGGGGAAACTATGGCTACACCTTC. Its translation is CASSWERGGNYGYTF. Combining the CDR3 with reference TRBV5-5 and TRBJ1-2 gives the whole variable domain DAGVTQSPTHLIKTRGQQVTLRCSPISGHKSVSWYQQVLGQGPQFIFQYYEKEERGRGNFPDRFSARQFPNYSSELNVNALLLGDSALYLCASSWERGGNYGYTFGSGTRLTVV.

The chain recombines TRBV10-3 with TRBJ1-6; 8 nucleotides align to TRBD1. V lost 4 bases and J lost 9; bases outside the gene matches: 5. The CDR3 contains 14 residues. The germline gives CDR1 ENHRY, CDR2 SYGVKD. In nucleotides, the CDR3 is TGTGCCATCAGTGTGACAGGGGAGGGTTCACCCCTCCACTTT. Protein sequence: CAISVTGEGSPLHF.